This is a list of T cell receptor beta chains from one sample in a study of T cells in localized non-small cell lung cancer. Only in-frame clones appear in the TCRdb table, and some are missing; sequencing was by immunoSEQ multiplex PCR. The sample includes under 60,000 clones, about nine tenths of them seen just once. The sequencing used peripheral blood, collected before any cancer treatment. These receptors were collected from a male donor aged 60 or over with stage III squamous cell lung carcinoma. Each CDR3 is given with its conserved first and last residue. D genes are given only for firm matches. Only some rows state a clone size, as once, few, many or a class for expanded clones.

clone_size | j_call | d_call | v_call | cdr3_nt | cdr3_aa
- | TRBJ2-2 | - | TRBV11-2 | TGTGCCAGCAGCTTAGAGGTAGCGGCGAACACCGGGGAGCTGTTTTTT | CASSLEVAANTGELFF
few | TRBJ1-1 | - | TRBV7-8 | TGTGCCAGCAGCTTAGACCCAGGGATTAACACTGAAGCTTTCTTT | CASSLDPGINTEAFF
- | TRBJ1-1 | - | TRBV2 | TGTGCCAGCAGTGAAGCGCTGAGAGGGCTGAACACTGAAGCTTTCTTT | CASSEALRGLNTEAFF
- | TRBJ2-1 | - | TRBV15 | TGTGCCACCAGCAGAGACAGGGGCGCCGTAAATGAGCAGTTCTTC | CATSRDRGAVNEQFF
few | TRBJ2-7 | - | TRBV4-2 | TGTGCCAGCAGCCAAGATAGGCTCGATTACGAGCAGTACTTC | CASSQDRLDYEQYF
- | TRBJ1-2 | TRBD1 | TRBV6-5 | TGTGCCAGCAGTTACCAGGGGACAGTCAACTATGGCTACACCTTC | CASSYQGTVNYGYTF
few | TRBJ2-7 | - | TRBV5-1 | TGCGCCAGCAGCTTCATGGGCTACGAGCAGTACTTC | CASSFMGYEQYF
- | TRBJ2-5 | - | TRBV20-1 | TGCAGTGCTAGGCCTGAGGAGACCCAGTACTTC | CSARPEETQYF
- | TRBJ2-5 | TRBD2 | TRBV6-1 | TGTGCCAGCAGTGAACGTGGAGCGGGAGCCCAAGAGACCCAGTACTTC | CASSERGAGAQETQYF
few | TRBJ1-6 | - | TRBV6-6 | TGTGCCAGCGGCCTAGGCGGTTCACCCCTCCACTTT | CASGLGGSPLHF
- | TRBJ2-1 | - | TRBV7-9 | TGTGCCAGCAGAGAGAATGAGCAGTTCTTC | CASRENEQFF
- | TRBJ2-3 | - | TRBV7-2 | TGTGCCAGCAGCTTAACCGGGGGCGCAGATACGCAGTATTTT | CASSLTGGADTQYF
- | TRBJ2-5 | - | TRBV5-1 | TGCGCCAGCAGCGTCCCCGGGGGAGCCCAAGAGACCCAGTACTTC | CASSVPGGAQETQYF
- | TRBJ2-7 | - | TRBV5-1 | TGCGCCAGCAGCTCTCAACCCCAGGGTACCTACGAGCAGTACTTC | CASSSQPQGTYEQYF
- | TRBJ1-2 | - | TRBV10-3 | TGTGCCATCAGTTCATCCGACACAGTCTATGGCTACACCTTC | CAISSSDTVYGYTF
- | TRBJ2-5 | - | TRBV15 | TGTGCCACCAGCAGAGATCGAGGCCAAGAGACCCAGTACTTC | CATSRDRGQETQYF
once | TRBJ1-2 | - | TRBV2 | TGTGCCAGCAGTGGGGCAGGGGAACATGGCTACACCTTC | CASSGAGEHGYTF
- | TRBJ2-7 | - | TRBV18 | TGTGCCAGCTCTCCAGGTTTCTACGAGCAGTACTTC | CASSPGFYEQYF
- | TRBJ2-7 | TRBD1 | TRBV7-9 | TGTGCCAGCAGCCCTAGGACAGGACTGGGCTACGAGCAGTACTTC | CASSPRTGLGYEQYF
- | TRBJ2-2 | - | TRBV18 | TGTGCCAGCTCACCAAGAAGAGTAGGGCTGGGGACCGGGGAGCTGTTTTTT | CASSPRRVGLGTGELFF
- | TRBJ2-7 | TRBD2 | TRBV6-5 | TGTGCCAGCAGTTACCTCGGGACTAGCCTAAACGAGCAGTACTTC | CASSYLGTSLNEQYF
- | TRBJ1-1 | - | TRBV19 | TGTGCCAGTAGTATCAAGGGTTATAACACTGAAGCTTTCTTT | CASSIKGYNTEAFF
- | TRBJ2-3 | TRBD2 | TRBV5-1 | TGCGCCAGCAGCTACGCTGGGGCTAGCGGGGCAGATACGCAGTATTTT | CASSYAGASGADTQYF
- | TRBJ1-5 | - | TRBV6-1 | TGTGCCAGCAGTGAAGATCTTCCCAATCAGCCCCAGCATTTT | CASSEDLPNQPQHF
- | TRBJ1-1 | - | TRBV7-2 | TGTGCCAGCAGCTTGTTTGCGAACACTGAAGCTTTCTTT | CASSLFANTEAFF
- | TRBJ2-3 | TRBD2 | TRBV19 | TGTGCCAGTAAGACGGTAGCGGGCAGCACAGATACGCAGTATTTT | CASKTVAGSTDTQYF
- | TRBJ2-3 | - | TRBV6-1 | TGTGCCAGCACTGTCCATGCCCTTGGAGATACGCAGTATTTT | CASTVHALGDTQYF
- | TRBJ1-2 | TRBD1 | TRBV30 | TGTGCCTCCAGACAGGGAACTACTAACTATGGCTACACCTTC | CASRQGTTNYGYTF
- | TRBJ1-6 | TRBD1 | TRBV30 | TGTGCCTGGAGAGAACAGGGGGTTAGTTCACCCCTCCACTTT | CAWREQGVSSPLHF
- | TRBJ2-3 | - | TRBV2 | TGTGCCAGCAGTGAAGGGGGATATACGCAGTATTTT | CASSEGGYTQYF
- | TRBJ2-2 | TRBD2 | TRBV7-9 | TGTGCCAGCAGCTTGGGGAGGACTAGCGGGAACACCGGGGAGCTGTTTTTT | CASSLGRTSGNTGELFF
- | TRBJ1-2 | - | TRBV5-6 | TGTGCCAGCAGCTTGTTACGGGGCAACTATGGCTACGCCTTC | CASSLLRGNYGYAF
- | TRBJ1-1 | - | TRBV10-3 | TGTGCCATCAGACCCGGACCTCCTCAGGGCACTGAAGCTTTCTTT | CAIRPGPPQGTEAFF
- | TRBJ2-7 | - | TRBV14 | TGTGCCAGCAACCATGGCAGGGGACGGGAGCAGTACTTC | CASNHGRGREQYF
- | TRBJ1-2 | - | TRBV5-5 | TGTGCCAGCAGCTCCGACACCGGGACCTACTATGGCTACACCTTC | CASSSDTGTYYGYTF
- | TRBJ1-2 | - | TRBV30 | TGTGCCTGGAGTGTACAGCAGTATAACTATGGCTACACCTTC | CAWSVQQYNYGYTF
few | TRBJ1-1 | - | TRBV27 | TGTGCCAGCAGTCATGCCTGGGACACTGAAGCTTTCTTT | CASSHAWDTEAFF
- | TRBJ1-4 | TRBD1 | TRBV10-3 | TGTGCCATCAGTGCCGACAGGGGGCGAGAGGAAAAACTGTTTTTT | CAISADRGREEKLFF
- | TRBJ2-7 | - | TRBV7-8 | TGTGCCAGCAGCTTAGAACAGGCAGCCTACGAGCAGTACTTC | CASSLEQAAYEQYF
- | TRBJ1-5 | - | TRBV7-9 | TGTGCCAGCAGCTTCGACGGACACAATCAGCCCCAGCATTTT | CASSFDGHNQPQHF
- | TRBJ2-3 | - | TRBV15 | TGTGCCTCCTGGGCGCCTAGCACAGATACGCAGTATTTT | CASWAPSTDTQYF
- | TRBJ2-5 | TRBD2 | TRBV19 | TGTGCCAGTAGAACCACTAGCGGGGGTCCGAGGGGGACCCAGTACTTC | CASRTTSGGPRGTQYF
- | TRBJ2-5 | - | TRBV7-2 | TGTGCCAGCAGCTTGCGGCCACAAGAGACCCAGTACTTC | CASSLRPQETQYF
- | TRBJ2-7 | - | TRBV6-5 | TGTGCCAGCAGGCTTGGGGGGACAGAGGCCTACGAGCAGTACTTC | CASRLGGTEAYEQYF
- | TRBJ1-2 | - | TRBV7-9 | TGTGCCAGCAGCTTAGTGGGTAGTAACTATGGCTACACCTTC | CASSLVGSNYGYTF
few | TRBJ1-1 | - | TRBV30 | TGTGCCTGGAAACCCCTCGTGAACACTGAAGCTTTCTTT | CAWKPLVNTEAFF
- | TRBJ2-4 | - | TRBV11-2 | TGTGCCAGCAGCTTAGACGGGGCGTCCAAAAACATTCAGTACTTC | CASSLDGASKNIQYF
- | TRBJ1-1 | - | TRBV27 | TGTGCCAGCAGTTCCCATGGAGGGGTTGACACTGAAGCTTTCTTT | CASSSHGGVDTEAFF
- | TRBJ2-6 | TRBD2 | TRBV9 | TGTGCCAGCAGCCCCTCGACTAGCGCCATCTCTGGGGCCAACGTCCTGACTTTC | CASSPSTSAISGANVLTF
- | TRBJ2-6 | - | TRBV27 | TGTGCCAGCAGTTTTCACGGGGGTGCTGGGGCCAACGTCCTGACTTTC | CASSFHGGAGANVLTF
few | TRBJ1-1 | TRBD1 | TRBV5-6 | TGTGCCAGCAGCCGACGGATAATCCGACAGGGGATGAACACTGAAGCTTTCTTT | CASSRRIIRQGMNTEAFF
- | TRBJ1-1 | TRBD1 | TRBV4-3 | TGCGCCAGCAGCCAAGATCTGTCGAACAGGGGTGAAGCTTTCTTT | CASSQDLSNRGEAFF
- | TRBJ2-5 | - | TRBV7-6 | TGTGCCAGCAGCTCCCAAGAGACCCAGTACTTC | CASSSQETQYF
- | TRBJ2-1 | TRBD2 | TRBV5-1 | TGCGCCAGCAGTTCTAGCGGGGGGTACAATGAGCAGTTCTTC | CASSSSGGYNEQFF
- | TRBJ1-5 | - | TRBV28 | TGTGCCAGCAGTTACACTCAGCCCCAGCATTTT | CASSYTQPQHF